This T cell receptor beta chain is drawn from a study of blood T cell repertoires in COVID-19. On the study more broadly: The origin of the acute and convalescent COVID-19 samples was the United States, Italy and Spain. From T cells, B-cell-depleted T cells, or PBMCs came the material, which was cDNA or gDNA.

Authors' processing steps: Amplification of reference gene primers was used by the study to estimate nucleated cell counts. The table came from immunoSEQ multiplex PCR; TCRdb's copy has only in-frame clones and leaves some out. The D gene and trimming were derived from the DNA, and the V and J assignments and clone size from that table. Among under 300,000 clones listed, approximately 84% were seen once. Germline CDR1 SEHNR, CDR2 FQNEAQ (reference sequence). This CDR3 has 13 amino acids. V shed 2 bases and J 8 bases; nucleotides not matched to a gene: 3. The material sequenced was peripheral blood. The source is a man in his fifties with acute or convalescent COVID-19. The chain uses TRBV7-9 and TRBJ2-1; TRBD2 aligns across 7 bases. This CDR3 is CASSLSAGDEQFF. The CDR3 nucleotides read TGTGCCAGCAGCTTATCTGCGGGAGATGAGCAGTTCTTC.